The 21 T cell receptor beta chains listed next were all sequenced from one sample in a study of blood T cell repertoires in COVID-19. The table came from immunoSEQ multiplex PCR; TCRdb's copy has only in-frame clones and leaves some out. The data hold about 270,000 clones, with about nine tenths observed a single time. Sequencing input: peripheral blood. The receptors here all came from a man aged 40-50 years with active or convalescent COVID-19.

V is TRBV27 and J is TRBJ2-7; 8 nucleotides align to TRBD2. The CDR3 sequence is 12 residues long. J was trimmed by 4 bases and V by 5 bases; bases with no gene match: 1. CDR1 and CDR2 from the germline V gene are MNHEY and SMNVEV (reference sequence). Here the CDR3 DNA reads TGTGCCAGCAGTACGGGGGGGTACGAGCAGTACTTC. This codes for CASSTGGYEQYF.

The chain links TRBV7-9 to TRBJ1-5; 7 bases are shared with TRBD1. Germline trimming cut 10 bases from V and 12 bases from J; bases unmatched to any gene: 9. Germline CDR1 reads SEHNR; CDR2 reads FQNEAQ (reference sequence). The CDR3 has 11 amino acids. This CDR3 reads CATSGGRYQHF. CDR3 DNA: TGTGCCACCTCAGGGGGTCGGTACCAGCATTTT.

The chain combines TRBV28 with TRBJ1-1; D is unresolved. V lost 5 bases, J lost 4 bases, and 11 bases lay in between. Germline V gene sequence: CDR1 MDHEN, CDR2 SYDVKM. The CDR3 loop spans 13 amino acids. The CDR3 region has the DNA TGTGCCAGCAGTCTCGGCGGTTTCACTGAAGCTTTCTTT. Protein: CASSLGGFTEAFF. Drawing the rest from reference TRBV28 and TRBJ1-1, the complete variable domain is DVKVTQSSRYLVKRTGEKVFLECVQDMDHENMFWYRQDPGLGLRLIYFSYDVKMKEKGDIPEGYSVSREKKERFSLILESASTNQTSMYLCASSLGGFTEAFFGQGTRLTVV.

Concerning this clone: Additional DNA sequences in this sample encode the identical CDR3. The genes are TRBV2 and TRBJ1-1; TRBD1 agrees at 8 bases. The CDR3 is 13 amino acids. Germline V gene sequence: CDR1 SNHLY, CDR2 FYNNEI. V trimming: 6 bases; J trimming: 1 base; junction bases outside the gene matches: 1. This CDR3 is CASRDRENTEAFF. The CDR3 DNA is TGTGCCAGCAGGGACAGGGAGAACACTGAAGCTTTCTTT.

The V gene is TRBV5-6, the J gene TRBJ2-2, with D possibly matching TRBD2 (5 bases). With 2 bases removed from V and 4 bases from J, the gap between germline ends came to 9 bases. The germline V gene encodes CDR1 SGHDT and CDR2 YYEEEE. This CDR3 has 14 amino acids. The CDR3 DNA reads as TGTGCCAGCAGCTTAGTCGCGGGCACCGGGGAGCTGTTTTTT. Protein sequence: CASSLVAGTGELFF.

V usage is TRBV3-1 (or the pseudogene TRBV3-2) and J usage is TRBJ2-1; D call uncertain. The germline V gene has CDR1 LGHDT and CDR2 YNNKEL (reference sequence). V was clipped by 0 bases and J by 0 bases, with 15 bases between them. The CDR3 length is 18 residues. The DNA of the CDR3 is TGTGCCAGCAGCCAAGATAGTAGAGCTGAGAGCTCCTACAATGAGCAGTTCTTC. Translated, it gives CASSQDSRAESSYNEQFF.

The chain carries TRBV19 and TRBJ2-7; D might be TRBD1 (6 bases). The CDR3 has 12 amino acids. The germline V gene encodes CDR1 LNHDA and CDR2 SQIVND (reference sequence). V shed 8 bases and J shed 4 bases, with 12 bases lying between them. The CDR3 protein is CASSGTRYEQYF. The DNA of the CDR3 is TGTGCCAGTTCCGGGACAAGATACGAGCAGTACTTC.

V usage is TRBV5-5 and J usage is TRBJ2-5; 7 nucleotides agree with TRBD1. Germline CDR1 SGHKS, CDR2 YYEKEE (reference sequence). V was pared by 4 bases and J by 5 bases, with 11 bases of the junction left unmatched. The CDR3 is 15 residues long. In DNA form, the CDR3 reads TGTGCCAGCAGCATCCCACACAGGGGAGTGGAGACCCAGTACTTC. Translating it yields CASSIPHRGVETQYF.

The chain carries TRBV3-1 (or the pseudogene TRBV3-2) and TRBJ1-3; the match to TRBD1 covers 7 bases. The CDR3 covers 15 residues. Trimming cost V 4 bases and J 4 bases; bases outside gene matches: 7. Germline V CDR1 and CDR2: LGHDT, YNNKEL (reference sequence). CDR3 in amino acids: CASSRVGTVGNTIYF. The CDR3 coding sequence is TGTGCCAGCAGCCGGGTGGGGACAGTCGGAAACACCATATATTTT.

The J gene is TRBJ1-1, the V gene TRBV5-1; 7 bases agree with TRBD1. With V trimmed by 3 bases and J by 10 bases, 15 bases remained unmatched. This CDR3 region has 15 residues. The germline gives CDR1 SGHRS, CDR2 YFSETQ. CDR3 bases: TGCGCCAGCAGCTCCGGACAGGCATTTCCCGTCGGAGCTTTCTTT. It codes for CASSSGQAFPVGAFF.

The gene calls are TRBV3-1 (or the pseudogene TRBV3-2) and TRBJ1-3; no clear D gene. V dropped 0 bases and J dropped 1 base, with 7 bases sitting between them. Germline CDR1 reads LGHDT; CDR2 reads YNNKEL (reference sequence). This CDR3 spans 15 amino acids. The DNA of the CDR3 is TGTGCCAGCAGCCAAGACACAGTTTCTGGAAACACCATATATTTT. This encodes CASSQDTVSGNTIYF.

The chain uses TRBV2 and TRBJ2-5; weak D call: TRBD2 (5 bases). V lost 1 base and J lost 5, with 11 bases in between. The germline V gene has CDR1 SNHLY and CDR2 FYNNEI. The CDR3 sequence is 14 residues long. Here the CDR3 DNA reads TGTGCCAGCAGTGAAGTCCGGGGTAGGGAGACCCAGTACTTC. Translating gives CASSEVRGRETQYF.

The CDR3 sequence is CAWSVRDRLAKNIQYF. For the CDR3, the DNA is TGTGCCTGGAGTGTACGAGACAGACTAGCCAAAAACATTCAGTACTTC. This rearrangement joins TRBV30 to TRBJ2-4; D is perhaps TRBD1 (5 bases). Between the trimmed V and J ends, which lost 0 bases and 0 bases, there was a span of 12 bases. Per germline, CDR1 GTSNPN and CDR2 SVGIG (reference sequence). The CDR3 is made up of 16 amino acids.

CDR3 bases: TGTGCCAGCAGCTTAGACGGACTGCCCCTCTCACCCCTCCACTTT. Protein: CASSLDGLPLSPLHF. The chain is built from TRBV7-2 and TRBJ1-6; the D is unclear. Germline lookup yields CDR1 SGHTA and CDR2 FQGNSA. CDR3 length: 15 amino acids. The ends were cut back, 1 base at V and 10 bases at J, with 14 bases in the middle. The entire variable domain, with the rest obtained from reference TRBV7-2 and TRBJ1-6, is as follows: GAGVSQSPSNKVTEKGKDVELRCDPISGHTALYWYRQSLGQGLEFLIYFQGNSAPDKSGLPSDRFSAERTGGSVSTLTIQRTQQEDSAVYLCASSLDGLPLSPLHFGNGTRLTVT.

The V call is TRBV9, the J call TRBJ1-6, with D possibly being TRBD1 (6 bases). Germline V lookup: CDR1 SGDLS, CDR2 YYNGEE. V shed 3 bases and J shed 0 bases, with 13 bases lying between them. The CDR3 sequence is 17 residues long. CDR3 sequence: CASSARQVSSYNSPLHF. The CDR3 region has the DNA TGTGCCAGCAGCGCACGACAGGTCAGCTCCTATAATTCACCCCTCCACTTT.

The chain links TRBV2 to TRBJ1-1, with 8 bases that match TRBD1. Germline V CDR1 and CDR2: SNHLY, FYNNEI. The CDR3 is made up of 14 amino acids. J gave up 5 bases and V 6 bases, and 8 bases lay outside the gene matches. CDR3 in amino acids: CASRLTGVGTEAFF. The CDR3 region has the DNA TGTGCCAGCAGGCTGACAGGGGTCGGGACTGAAGCTTTCTTT.

V and J are TRBV5-4 and TRBJ2-1; 8 bases map to TRBD2. Germline loops: CDR1 SGHNT, CDR2 YYREEE (reference sequence). Unmatched junction bases numbered 9, after V lost 0 bases and J lost 10 bases. This CDR3 comprises 15 residues. CDR3: CASSLEHGGAEEQFF. In DNA, the CDR3 is TGTGCCAGCAGCTTGGAGCACGGGGGGGCAGAAGAGCAGTTCTTC. Filled out from reference TRBV5-4 and TRBJ2-1, the complete variable domain reads ETGVTQSPTHLIKTRGQQVTLRCSSQSGHNTVSWYQQALGQGPQFIFQYYREEENGRGNFPPRFSGLQFPNYSSELNVNALELDDSALYLCASSLEHGGAEEQFFGPGTRLTVL.

This chain connects TRBV6-5 to TRBJ2-2; unclear D gene. CDR1 and CDR2 (germline): MNHEY, SVGAGI. The CDR3 covers 13 residues. The V and J ends lost 6 bases and 6 bases respectively, with 11 bases between them. CDR3 region: CASSVRGAGELFF. The CDR3 nucleotides read TGTGCCAGCAGCGTGAGAGGCGCCGGGGAGCTGTTTTTT.

The chain carries TRBV14 and TRBJ2-1; 7 nucleotides match TRBD1. Unmatched junction bases numbered 1, after V lost 4 bases and J lost 1 base. From germline, CDR1 is SGHDN and CDR2 FVKESK. The CDR3 consists of 14 residues. This chain's CDR3 is CASSPTGSYNEQFF. As DNA, the CDR3 is TGTGCCAGCAGCCCGACAGGGTCCTACAATGAGCAGTTCTTC.

CDR3: CATSDFTGTSGRAYEQFF. CDR3 DNA sequence: TGTGCCACCAGTGATTTCACCGGCACTAGCGGGAGGGCCTATGAGCAGTTCTTC. The J gene is TRBJ2-1, the V gene TRBV24-1; 13 nucleotides match TRBD2. This CDR3 spans 18 amino acids. V shed 1 base and J 8 bases; nucleotides not matched to a gene: 10. Germline assignment: CDR1 KGHDR and CDR2 SFDVKD.

The gene calls are TRBV24-1 and TRBJ1-2; the D gene is possibly TRBD1 (5 bases). Germline CDR1 and CDR2: KGHDR and SFDVKD. The CDR3 has 14 amino acids. Between the trimmed V and J ends, which lost 3 bases and 4 bases, there was a span of 11 bases. Written as DNA, the CDR3 is TGTGCCACCAGTGATGATAGGGGTTTCTATGGCTACACCTTC. Amino acids: CATSDDRGFYGYTF.